The 23 T cell receptor beta chains below were found in one sample sequenced in a study of OX40 agonist ivuxolimab in advanced cancers. Libraries were prepared by immunoSEQ multiplex PCR; TCRdb keeps only in-frame clonotypes and omits some of them. The repertoire holds tens of thousands of clones, with 86% as singletons. Sequenced here: CD4+ or CD8+ T cells sorted from blood, sampled in a trial of the OX40 agonist ivuxolimab. The receptor source for this set is an adult with an advanced solid tumor such as melanoma, head and neck, liver or kidney cancer.

The V and J genes are TRBV5-1 and TRBJ1-1; D is unresolved. The CDR3 is 13 amino acids. The V end was cut by 2 bases, the J end by 6 bases, with 11 bases between. In germline, CDR1 is SGHRS, CDR2 YFSETQ. The CDR3 spells CASSLGGAPEAFF. The CDR3 DNA sequence: TGCGCCAGCAGCTTAGGTGGCGCGCCTGAAGCTTTCTTT.

The chain is built from TRBV5-6 and TRBJ2-7, with D maybe TRBD1 (6 bases). The V gene lost 4 bases and the J gene lost 5 bases, with 25 bases spanning the gap. The CDR3 consists of 17 residues. Germline-derived CDR1 and CDR2 are SGHDT and YYEEEE. The CDR3 bases are TGTGCCAGCAGCCGGGACCCTGGGGGCCTATGGGGTGACGAGCAGTACTTC. It yields the protein CASSRDPGGLWGDEQYF. The whole variable domain, remainder taken from reference TRBV5-6 and TRBJ2-7, is DAGVTQSPTHLIKTRGQQVTLRCSPKSGHDTVSWYQQALGQGPQFIFQYYEEEERQRGNFPDRFSGHQFPNYSSELNVNALLLGDSALYLCASSRDPGGLWGDEQYFGPGTRLTVT.

This chain connects TRBV7-2 to TRBJ1-6, with TRBD1 as a possible D gene (5 bases). Trimming cost V 3 bases and J 6 bases, with 18 bases left between them. This CDR3 region has 17 residues. CDR1 is SGHTA and CDR2 is FQGNSA in the germline V gene. The DNA for the CDR3 is TGTGCCAGCAGCTTTTCCTTGGGCGCGGGACGTAATTCACCCCTCCACTTT. Translation: CASSFSLGAGRNSPLHF.

This chain links TRBV28 with TRBJ2-7; TRBD1 matches 9 bases. Germline trimming cut 8 bases from V and 4 bases from J; bases unmatched to any gene: 3. This CDR3 region has 12 residues. Per the germline V gene, CDR1 is MDHEN and CDR2 is SYDVKM. CDR3: CASGTGYYEQYF. The DNA of the CDR3 is TGTGCCAGCGGGACAGGGTATTACGAGCAGTACTTC.

This rearrangement joins TRBV28 to TRBJ2-2; D call uncertain. The CDR3 runs 14 residues. Germline V gene data show CDR1 as MDHEN and CDR2 as SYDVKM. Trimming shortened V by 8 bases and J by 1 base, and 11 bases separated the two germline ends. In nucleotides, the CDR3 is TGTGCCAGCGCCCTGGTACAGAACACCGGGGAGCTGTTTTTT. Translated: CASALVQNTGELFF.

The chain has TRBV6-5 and TRBJ1-2; perhaps TRBD1 as D (5 bases). V was pared by 5 bases and J by 8 bases, with 12 bases between. This CDR3 spans 12 amino acids. Germline V gene sequence: CDR1 MNHEY, CDR2 SVGAGI. CDR3 protein: CASSGGDFGYTF. The CDR3 DNA is TGTGCCAGCAGTGGGGGGGATTTCGGCTACACCTTC.

The CDR3 region has the DNA TGCGCCAGCAGTGAGTCGGGACAGTCACCTTATGGCTACACCTTC. This encodes CASSESGQSPYGYTF. The chain uses TRBV10-2 and TRBJ1-2; TRBD1 matches at 7 bases. This CDR3 is built from 15 residues. Germline trimming cut 0 bases from V and 5 bases from J; bases unmatched to any gene: 6. Germline lookup yields CDR1 WSHSY and CDR2 SAAADI.

V usage is TRBV9 and J usage is TRBJ2-5, with TRBD2 matching 11 bases. V dropped 0 bases and J dropped 1; count of bases not matched to a gene: 5. Germline CDR1 reads SGDLS; CDR2 reads YYNGEE. This CDR3 is 17 amino acids long. This CDR3 is CASSVEGGTSGQETQYF. The CDR3 DNA is TGTGCCAGCAGCGTAGAGGGGGGGACTAGCGGCCAAGAGACCCAGTACTTC.

The chain combines TRBV4-3 with TRBJ1-2; D remains ambiguous. The CDR3 extends over 11 amino acids. In germline, CDR1 is LGHNA, CDR2 YSLEER. Trimming pared 5 bases from V and 10 bases from J, leaving 11 bases between. Written as DNA, the CDR3 is TGCGCCAGCAGCTTCGGGGAGGCCTACACCTTC. This translates into CASSFGEAYTF.

The J gene is TRBJ2-7, the V gene TRBV27, with 10 bases that match TRBD1. The CDR3 has 15 amino acids. CDR1 and CDR2 (germline): MNHEY, SMNVEV (reference sequence). V shed 5 bases and J 0 bases; nucleotides not matched to a gene: 4. The CDR3 DNA follows: TGTGCCAGCAGTCCCCGGGACAGGGGCTCCTACGAGCAGTACGTC. Residues: CASSPRDRGSYEQYV.

A few counts support this clone. This chain uses TRBV19 with TRBJ1-4, with D unclear. V lost 2 bases, J lost 10 bases, and 8 bases lay in between. The CDR3 spans 12 residues. Germline V lookup: CDR1 LNHDA, CDR2 SQIVND (reference sequence). The CDR3 here is CASSIPGGKLFF. The CDR3 DNA sequence: TGTGCCAGTAGTATACCTGGAGGAAAACTGTTTTTT.

This chain uses TRBV4-1 with TRBJ1-5; D might be TRBD1 (5 bases). The germline CDR1 and CDR2 sequences are MGHRA and YSYEKL. Between the trimmed V and J ends, which lost 9 bases and 9 bases, there was a span of 12 bases. The CDR3 extends over 11 amino acids. The CDR3, as DNA: TGCGCCAGTCGGGGGGGAGGGCCCCAGCATTTT. It encodes CASRGGGPQHF.

The V gene is TRBV7-8, the J gene TRBJ1-2; the D is unclear. CDR3 length: 14 residues. Germline assignment: CDR1 SGHVS and CDR2 FQNEAQ. The V end was cut by 4 bases, the J end by 4 bases, with 13 bases between. CDR3: CASSSQRTVYGYTF. The CDR3 DNA reads as TGTGCCAGCAGCTCCCAAAGGACGGTCTATGGCTACACCTTC. Combining the CDR3 with reference TRBV7-8 and TRBJ1-2 gives the whole variable domain GAGVSQSPRYKVAKRGQDVALRCDPISGHVSLFWYQQALGQGPEFLTYFQNEAQLDKSGLPSDRFFAERPEGSVSTLKIQRTQQEDSAVYLCASSSQRTVYGYTFGSGTRLTVV.

This rearrangement joins TRBV28 to TRBJ2-7; 11 bases match TRBD1. V was pared by 6 bases and J by 6 bases, with 4 bases of the junction left unmatched. The CDR3 is made up of 13 amino acids. The germline V gene encodes CDR1 MDHEN and CDR2 SYDVKM. CDR3 coding DNA: TGTGCCAGCAGCTGGGGGACAGGGGGCGAGCAGTACTTC. Translation: CASSWGTGGEQYF.

This clone was detected once. The chain is built from TRBV6-5 and TRBJ2-2; 7 bases agree with TRBD1. Trimming took 7 bases from V and 7 from J; bases not matched to a gene: 12. CDR1 MNHEY and CDR2 SVGAGI come from the germline V gene. This CDR3 is built from 15 residues. DNA of the CDR3: TGTGCCAGCACCACCGGGACAGTGTCAGGCGGGGAGCTGTTTTTT. This gives the protein CASTTGTVSGGELFF.

The J gene is TRBJ1-1, the V gene TRBV29-1; no definite D call. Trimming shortened V by 2 bases and J by 0 bases, and 4 bases separated the two germline ends. Per the germline V gene, CDR1 is SQVTM and CDR2 is ANQGSEA. CDR3 length: 12 residues. CDR3 region: CSVEQVNTEAFF. CDR3 DNA sequence: TGCAGCGTTGAACAGGTGAACACTGAAGCTTTCTTT.

Turning to this clone: The same CDR3 arises from other DNA sequences in this sample as well. The rearrangement links TRBV13 to TRBJ2-7; TRBD1 matches at 7 bases. V lost 5 bases to trimming and J lost 2 bases; unmatched junction nucleotides: 6. This CDR3 spans 14 amino acids. Germline V CDR1 and CDR2: PRHDT, FYEKMQ (reference sequence). The CDR3 spells CASSPGQAPYEQYV. The CDR3 bases are TGTGCCAGCAGCCCAGGACAGGCTCCCTACGAGCAGTACGTC.

The gene calls are TRBV6-6 and TRBJ1-6; 9 bases are shared with TRBD1. Germline CDR1 MNHNY, CDR2 SVGAGI (reference sequence). V shed 5 bases and J 7 bases; nucleotides not matched to a gene: 3. This CDR3 contains 14 residues. DNA for the CDR3: TGTGCCAGCAGTAAGACAGGGGGGAATTCACCCCTCCACTTT. This translates into CASSKTGGNSPLHF.

The sample holds a few counts of this clone. The chain carries TRBV7-9 and TRBJ1-5; a weak D match, TRBD1 (6 bases). V shed 5 bases and J shed 7 bases, with 15 bases lying between them. The CDR3 length is 14 residues. The germline V gene encodes CDR1 SEHNR and CDR2 FQNEAQ (reference sequence). The CDR3 loop reads CASSPGGGYQPQHF. Here the CDR3 DNA reads TGTGCCAGCAGCCCTGGAGGGGGGTACCAGCCCCAGCATTTT. Variable domain in full (rest from reference TRBV7-9 and TRBJ1-5): DTGVSQNPRHKITKRGQNVTFRCDPISEHNRLYWYRQTLGQGPEFLTYFQNEAQLEKSRLLSDRFSAERPKGSFSTLEIQRTEQGDSAMYLCASSPGGGYQPQHFGDGTRLSIL.

V gene TRBV29-1 combines with J gene TRBJ1-2; D unclear. The CDR3 length is 13 residues. The germline V gene encodes CDR1 SQVTM and CDR2 ANQGSEA. Trimming stripped 7 bases from V and 8 bases from J, with 20 bases between. The CDR3 nucleotides read TGCAGCGCCTTCCTCGGCCTTTTGGGGGGCTACACCTTC. It encodes CSAFLGLLGGYTF.

This clone was seen a few times. The rearrangement links TRBV5-1 to TRBJ2-1; the match to TRBD2 covers 10 bases. Germline CDR1 is SGHRS and CDR2 is YFSETQ. CDR3 length equals 15 residues. Trimming removed 4 bases from V and 2 bases from J; junction bases left unmatched: 3. The CDR3 DNA follows: TGCGCCAGCAGCGCTAGCGGGGGCCCCTACAATGAGCAGTTCTTC. It encodes CASSASGGPYNEQFF.

This rearrangement joins TRBV6-1 to TRBJ1-1, with D possibly TRBD1 on 6 matching bases. Germline lookup yields CDR1 MNHNS and CDR2 SASEGT. Trimming shortened V by 2 bases and J by 0 bases, and 16 bases separated the two germline ends. This CDR3 region has 17 residues. CDR3 bases: TGTGCCAGCAGTGAATGGACAGAAGGCAAAATGAACACTGAAGCTTTCTTT. This translates into CASSEWTEGKMNTEAFF.

The chain carries TRBV19 and TRBJ1-1, with a possible D match to TRBD1 (6 bases). Germline CDR1 reads LNHDA; CDR2 reads SQIVND (reference sequence). V was pared by 3 bases and J by 1 base, with 12 bases between. This CDR3 has 15 amino acids. CDR3 protein: CASSIEGGTNTEAFF. CDR3 nucleotides: TGTGCCAGTAGTATTGAGGGGGGCACGAACACTGAAGCTTTCTTT.